This TCR beta chain originates from a study of response to subunit inactivated influenza vaccine. Study-level points and caveats: The study's authors posited that every seasonal influenza vaccination enlists few new T cells.

This clonotype has only a few counts. Its antigen is not identified. TCRdb reanalysed the RT-PCR reads using MiXCR and keeps one entry per CDR3 protein. The sample has roughly 620,000 distinct CDR3 sequences, over 9% seen once. CDR3 length equals 14 residues. V was pared by 3 bases and J by 5 bases, with 3 bases of the junction left unmatched. Germline loops: CDR1 SEHNR, CDR2 FQNEAQ (reference sequence). These same records also appear under a second study, on T cells expressing NK-cell markers. That paper notes: Generation of TCR beta cDNA was performed by 5'RACE template switching incorporating UMIs. Several experiments employed an anti-gamma-delta TCR antibody to confine sorting to alpha-beta TCR T cells. As a fraction of CD8+ T cells, dominant NKG2C+ clonotypes reached about 1.0-8% in six donors.

The chain couples TRBV7-9 to TRBJ1-4; 7 positions match TRBD1. The sample consisted of PBMCs from blood, taken on the day of vaccination. This clonotype was obtained from a man in his fifties or sixties who received an inactivated influenza vaccine. The CDR3, as DNA: TGTGCCAGCAGCTTCCCGGGACAGAATGAAAAACTGTTTTTT. Translating gives CASSFPGQNEKLFF.